This TCR beta chain is from a study of T cells in Graves' hyperthyroidism and ophthalmopathy. About the study: Before treatment of any kind, peripheral blood was taken at initial diagnosis.

It was uncontrolled infection, other autoimmune disease, pregnancy or lactation that excluded patients. The authors obtained PBMCs from over 8 ml of fresh peripheral blood. Germline CDR1 reads SGDLS; CDR2 reads YYNGEE. Unmatched junction bases numbered 8, after V lost 4 bases and J lost 1 base. The CDR3 has 16 residues. Amplified regions were TCR beta CDR3 sequences from RNA transcripts. With the HTBI primer set, the TCR CDR3 went through a first round of RT-PCR. TCRdb reprocessed the multiplex PCR reads with MiXCR, giving one entry per CDR3 protein. The sample records roughly 300,000 distinct CDR3 sequences, less than 30% being singletons. This clonotype was observed many times.

This clonotype was obtained from a man in his forties with Graves' hyperthyroidism that later progressed to Graves' ophthalmopathy. The chain links TRBV9 to TRBJ2-5, with TRBD2 identical over 9 bases. Sequencing used blood. CDR3 loop: CASSFRAGGSQETQYF. CDR3 sequence (DNA): TGTGCCAGCAGCTTCCGAGCGGGAGGCAGCCAAGAGACCCAGTACTTC.